The following is a T cell receptor beta chain sequence with its context. Its target is unknown. The data were taken from a study of T cells in Graves' hyperthyroidism and ophthalmopathy. Study-wide context: Peripheral blood was obtained at initial diagnosis, preceding any treatment.

The TCR beta CDR3 regions underwent amplification using RNA transcripts as the source. During a first-round RT-PCR of the TCR CDR3, the HTBI primer set was used. In TCRdb, the multiplex PCR reads were re-called with MiXCR into one record per CDR3 protein. Of some 720,000 distinct CDR3 sequences in the sample, 15% to 20% were seen once. Those patients with uncontrolled infection, other autoimmune disease, pregnancy or lactation were excluded. Findings and caveats of the study: Most clonotypes that expanded in the thyroid above 0.001 also showed up in blood.

This TCR came from a man aged 18 to 30 with Graves' hyperthyroidism. The sequenced material came from blood.

As DNA, the CDR3 is TGCAGCGTTGAAGAAGGGGGACGGGACGAGCAGTACTTC. Translation: CSVEEGGRDEQYF. The chain carries TRBV29-1 and TRBJ2-7; TRBD1 might be the D (6 bases). Germline V CDR1 and CDR2: SQVTM, ANQGSEA. The CDR3 runs to 13 residues. V was pared by 0 bases and J by 5 bases, with 11 bases between.